Included here is one TCR beta chain sequence, with context. Antigen: not known. The sample comes from a study of PD-1 blockade in classical Hodgkin lymphoma. Findings and caveats of the study: By C4D1 there was a significant rise in CD4+ TCR diversity but not in CD8+ TCR diversity.

Data came from immunoSEQ multiplex PCR; TCRdb stores just in-frame clones and leaves some out. This sample has about 9,600 clones, with around nine tenths found just once. There are 14 residues in the CDR3. Trimming stripped 3 bases from V and 6 bases from J, with 12 bases between. From germline, CDR1 is MNHEY and CDR2 SMNVEV (reference sequence). All patients experienced relapse after autologous stem cell transplantation, and brentuximab vedotin exposure was variable. Best response was recorded as complete response, partial response or progressive disease. This chain uses TRBV27 with TRBJ2-1; D remains unclear. The sequencing here drew on peripheral blood mononuclear cells (PBMCs), taken at baseline. This sequence originates from a human donor with classical Hodgkin lymphoma. The CDR3 DNA is TGTGCCAGCAGTTTCTATTTACCCTCCAATGAGCAGTTCTTC. Translating gives CASSFYLPSNEQFF.